This TCR beta chain stems from a study of blood T cell repertoires in COVID-19. Study in general: Collection of acute and convalescent COVID-19 samples took place in the United States, Italy and Spain. The analysed material was cDNA or gDNA that came from T cells, B-cell-depleted T cells, or PBMCs.

This CDR3 contains 15 residues. The V and J ends lost 4 bases and 4 bases, in that order; junction bases with no gene match: 8. Germline CDR1 is ENHRY and CDR2 is SYGVKD. In the authors' methods: Amplification with reference gene primers provided the estimates of nucleated cell counts. The method was immunoSEQ multiplex PCR; TCRdb's version includes in-frame clones alone and lacks a portion of them. V, J and clone size are taken as reported in that table, and D and trimming were inferred from the DNA itself. The table lists tens of thousands of clones, about 90% of them singletons. The TCR originated in a man in his sixties with acute or convalescent COVID-19. Sequencing was done on a sample of peripheral blood. The rearrangement joins TRBV10-3 to TRBJ2-3; 7 nucleotides match TRBD2. CDR3 protein: CAISGGGGPADTQYF. In DNA form, the CDR3 reads TGTGCCATCAGTGGGGGGGGAGGGCCCGCAGATACGCAGTATTTT.